A selection of T cell receptor beta chains follows, all from one sample in a study of blood T cell repertoires in COVID-19. The repertoire was sequenced with immunoSEQ multiplex PCR; TCRdb's copy has only in-frame clones and lacks some. The table records some 300,000 clones, 90% to 95% of them present only once. Sequences were obtained from PBMCs or T cells enriched from blood (not recorded which). Receptor source: a young woman who had been exposed to COVID-19. Both conserved end residues are part of each CDR3. The D gene is left open where the match is weak. Clone size appears in some rows only: once, few, many, or a class for an expanded clone.

TRBJ1-2	NA	NA	TRBV2	CASSEAGRGYTF	TGTGCCAGCAGTGAAGCGGGCAGGGGCTACACCTTC
TRBJ1-2	TRBD1	NA	TRBV5-6	CASSQGTGWDNYGYTF	TGTGCCAGCAGCCAGGGGACAGGGTGGGATAACTATGGCTACACCTTC
TRBJ2-3	TRBD2	NA	TRBV9	CASSAGTSGGTDTQYF	TGTGCCAGCAGCGCCGGGACTAGCGGGGGCACAGATACGCAGTATTTT
TRBJ1-1	TRBD1	NA	TRBV3-1/TRBV3-2	CASSQVWGQGSNTEAFF	TGTGCCAGCAGCCAAGTGTGGGGACAGGGAAGTAACACTGAAGCTTTCTTT
TRBJ2-1	NA	NA	TRBV14	CASSQDGASSYNEQFF	TGTGCCAGCAGCCAAGATGGGGCAAGCTCCTACAATGAGCAGTTCTTC
TRBJ1-5	NA	NA	TRBV28	CASSFAQSFGQPQHF	TGTGCCAGCAGTTTCGCACAGAGTTTTGGTCAGCCCCAGCATTTT
TRBJ1-1	NA	NA	TRBV7-9	CASSLWQENTEAFF	TGTGCCAGCAGCTTGTGGCAGGAGAACACTGAAGCTTTCTTT
TRBJ1-2	TRBD1	NA	TRBV27	CASSSVRGRGGYTF	TGTGCCAGCAGTTCAGTCAGGGGGCGGGGAGGCTACACCTTC
TRBJ1-3	NA	few	TRBV7-2	CASSRYGSGNTIYF	TGTGCCAGCAGCCGGTACGGCTCTGGAAACACCATATATTTT
TRBJ1-2	NA	NA	TRBV5-1	CASSPVGNDYGYTF	TGCGCCAGCAGCCCCGTCGGTAACGACTATGGCTACACCTTC
TRBJ2-7	TRBD1	once	TRBV7-9	CASSFWTGEGRYEQYF	TGTGCCAGCAGCTTCTGGACAGGTGAAGGTCGGTACGAGCAGTACTTC
TRBJ1-5	TRBD1	once	TRBV27	CASSLPPRQGWNQPQHF	TGTGCCAGCAGTTTACCCCCTAGACAGGGGTGGAATCAGCCCCAGCATTTT
TRBJ1-5	NA	NA	TRBV5-1	CASSLGGPSQPQHF	TGCGCCAGCAGCTTGGGAGGCCCCAGTCAGCCCCAGCATTTT
TRBJ2-3	TRBD1	NA	TRBV5-4	CASSLGQGVGTDTQYF	TGTGCCAGCAGCTTGGGACAGGGAGTAGGCACAGATACGCAGTATTTT
TRBJ1-5	NA	NA	TRBV19	CASKNGRGNQPQHF	TGTGCCAGTAAAAACGGTCGAGGGAATCAGCCCCAGCATTTT
TRBJ2-5	NA	NA	TRBV2	CASSESVETQYF	TGTGCCAGCAGTGAATCGGTGGAGACCCAGTACTTC
TRBJ1-1	TRBD1	NA	TRBV29-1	CSGGTGANTEAFF	TGCAGCGGGGGGACAGGGGCGAACACTGAAGCTTTCTTT